Listed here are 23 T cell receptor beta chains from one sample, sequenced in a study of Graves' ophthalmopathy and Graves' hyperthyroidism. Transcripts of RNA were the source for amplifying TCR beta CDR3 regions. An initial RT-PCR round employing HTBI primers preceded a second-round multiplex PCR. From the multiplex PCR reads, TCRdb called clonotypes with MiXCR, one entry per CDR3 protein. The sample has some 360,000 distinct CDR3 sequences, about 17% seen once. Sequenced material: peripheral blood. These receptor sequences come from an adult woman with stable Graves' hyperthyroidism.

At least ten counts were recorded for this clonotype. The chain couples TRBV13 to TRBJ2-1; the match to TRBD2 covers 10 bases. Trimming at V came to 1 base and at J to 9 bases, leaving 12 bases not matched to a gene. This CDR3 has 17 amino acids. The germline V gene has CDR1 PRHDT and CDR2 FYEKMQ (reference sequence). CDR3 sequence (DNA): TGTGCCAGCAGCTTAGTAACTTCTAGCGGGAGAGTAGGTGAGCAGTTCTTC. The encoded protein is CASSLVTSSGRVGEQFF.

This clonotype was picked up many times. This CDR3 reads CASSLDGGLGYTF. CDR3 in DNA: TGTGCCAGCAGCTTAGATGGCGGTTTGGGCTACACCTTC. V gene TRBV7-2 combines with J gene TRBJ1-2; D remains unclear. V was cut by 1 base and J by 8 bases, with 11 bases left in between. The length of the CDR3 is 13 residues. Germline V CDR1 and CDR2: SGHTA, FQGNSA.

In this sample, this clonotype turned up many times. Germline is not matched at one junction end, which may reflect a read error. The CDR3 loop is CANSFSNYGYTF. The CDR3 region has the DNA TGTGCCAACAGTTTTTCAAACTATGGCTACACCTTC. The chain recombines TRBV12-3 or TRBV12-4 with TRBJ1-2; D is undetermined. This CDR3 region has 12 residues.

This clonotype came up many times. The chain uses TRBV24-1 and TRBJ1-1; 7 positions agree with TRBD1. The CDR3 spans 15 residues. Looked up from germline, CDR1 is KGHDR and CDR2 is SFDVKD. V trimming: 4 bases; J trimming: 1 base; junction bases outside the gene matches: 5. CDR3 nucleotide sequence: TGTGCCACCAGTGACTCAAGACAGGGGAACACTGAAGCTTTCTTT. Amino acid sequence: CATSDSRQGNTEAFF.

The sample holds many counts of this clonotype. The chain recombines TRBV12-3 or TRBV12-4 with TRBJ2-3; no reliable D call. This CDR3 has 14 amino acids. Trimming cost V 4 bases and J 4 bases, with 12 bases left between them. The CDR3 sequence: CASSYQDRSDTQYF. The DNA of the CDR3 is TGTGCCAGCAGTTACCAGGACCGGTCAGATACGCAGTATTTT.

This clonotype was observed at least ten times. The rearrangement uses TRBV7-2 and TRBJ2-5; the match to TRBD2 covers 13 bases. V shed 5 bases and J 4 bases; nucleotides not matched to a gene: 10. The CDR3 covers 17 residues. Germline CDR1 SGHTA, CDR2 FQGNSA. The CDR3 reads CASSLGLAGPPTETQYF. CDR3 DNA: TGTGCCAGCAGCCTGGGACTAGCGGGACCCCCGACAGAGACCCAGTACTTC.

The J gene is TRBJ2-5, the V gene TRBV6-1; no reliable D call. Trimming stripped 7 bases from V and 1 base from J, with 16 bases between. Germline V gene data show CDR1 as MNHNS and CDR2 as SASEGT. The CDR3 sequence is 15 residues long. This chain's CDR3 is CASKQISGFQETQYF. CDR3 in DNA: TGTGCCAGCAAACAAATTTCCGGGTTCCAAGAGACCCAGTACTTC.

The rearrangement links TRBV5-1 to TRBJ2-4, with D unresolved. The ends were cut back, 0 bases at V and 8 bases at J, with 3 bases in the middle. The CDR3 totals 11 residues. Germline CDR1 reads SGHRS; CDR2 reads YFSETQ. As DNA, the CDR3 is TGCGCCAGCAGCTTGGGTGACATTCAGTACTTC. This gives the protein CASSLGDIQYF.

On this clonotype: A junction end diverges from the germline sequence, so it may reflect a read error. The J gene is TRBJ1-2, the V gene TRBV5-6; D perhaps matches TRBD1 (6 bases). This CDR3 contains 16 residues. The germline CDR1 and CDR2 sequences are SGHDT and YYEEEE. Here the CDR3 reads CASRLGYRARSDGYTF. The DNA of the CDR3 is TGTGCCAGCAGGTTGGGGTACAGGGCTAGGAGCGATGGCTACACCTTC.

This clonotype has at least ten counts. The rearrangement uses TRBV15 and TRBJ2-5; D is perhaps TRBD2 (6 bases). V lost 0 bases and J lost 9, with 14 bases in between. The CDR3 spans 14 residues. Germline V gene sequence: CDR1 LNHNV, CDR2 YYDKDF (reference sequence). The CDR3 nucleotides are TGTGCCACCAGCAGAGATCTGGAGACGGGGGCCCAGTACTTC. This encodes CATSRDLETGAQYF. The whole variable domain, filled in from reference TRBV15 and TRBJ2-5, reads DAMVIQNPRYQVTQFGKPVTLSCSQTLNHNVMYWYQQKSSQAPKLLFHYYDKDFNNEADTPDNFQSRRPNTSFCFLDIRSPGLGDTAMYLCATSRDLETGAQYFGPGTRLLVL.

This clonotype was observed many times. The J gene is TRBJ2-7, the V gene TRBV6-1; 9 bases are shared with TRBD2. This CDR3 region has 14 residues. The J segment lost 7 bases and the V segment lost 6 bases, leaving 10 bases of the junction unmatched. In germline, CDR1 is MNHNS, CDR2 SASEGT. The CDR3 DNA reads TGTGCCAGCAGGGCAGCGGGAGGACCTATGGAGCAGTACTTC. Its protein product is CASRAAGGPMEQYF.

To note about this clonotype: A much larger clone differs by one base, so this may be a read error. The chain recombines TRBV2 with TRBJ1-1; D might be TRBD1 (5 bases). Per the germline V gene, CDR1 is SNHLY and CDR2 is FYNNEI. There are 14 residues in the CDR3. The CDR3 region is CAGSLGPMNTEAFF. CDR3 nucleotides: TGTGCCGGCAGCCTGGGACCCATGAACACTGAAGCTTTCTTT. Based on the CDR3 plus reference TRBV2 and TRBJ1-1, the full variable domain is EPEVTQTPSHQVTQMGQEVILRCVPISNHLYFYWYRQILGQKVEFLVSFYNNEISEKSEIFDDQFSVERPDGSNFTLKIRSTKLEDSAMYFCAGSLGPMNTEAFFGQGTRLTVV.

This clonotype came up many times. V is TRBV20-1 and J is TRBJ2-7; either TRBD1 or TRBD2 may fit D (5 bases each). Germline-derived CDR1 and CDR2 are DFQATT and SNEGSKA (reference sequence). With 3 bases removed from V and 3 bases from J, the gap between germline ends came to 12 bases. The CDR3 runs to 13 residues. CDR3 loop: CSARRGGDYEQYF. The CDR3, as DNA: TGCAGTGCTAGGAGGGGTGGGGACTACGAGCAGTACTTC.

This clonotype was counted ten times or more. The CDR3 DNA follows: TGCAGTGCTAGAGATGTGACTAGCGGGAGGTACGAGCAGTACTTC. Amino acids: CSARDVTSGRYEQYF. The chain joins TRBV20-1 to TRBJ2-7; 13 bases match TRBD2. CDR1 and CDR2 (germline): DFQATT, SNEGSKA (reference sequence). The length of the CDR3 is 15 residues. V lost 0 bases and J lost 4; bases outside the gene matches: 3.

The sample holds a few counts of this clonotype. One junction end does not reproduce the germline sequence, and a read error may be involved. The rearrangement links TRBV6-1 to TRBJ1-5; D not certain. This CDR3 has 12 residues. Germline loops: CDR1 MNHNS, CDR2 SASEGT. CDR3 protein: CASRVWDQPQHF. In nucleotides, the CDR3 is TGTGCCAGCAGGGTATGGGATCAGCCTCAGCATTTT.

The CDR3 loop is CASSQRVLGTGPPREQYF. The CDR3 nucleotides are TGCGCCAGCAGCCAAAGGGTACTGGGGACAGGGCCCCCGAGGGAGCAGTACTTC. The chain links TRBV4-1 to TRBJ2-7; TRBD1 agrees at 9 bases. Germline V CDR1 and CDR2: MGHRA, YSYEKL. The CDR3 loop spans 18 amino acids. Unmatched junction bases numbered 18, after V lost 2 bases and J lost 7 bases.

This clonotype was observed many times. The chain joins TRBV4-1 to TRBJ2-5, with 7 bases identical to TRBD1. This CDR3 region has 17 residues. The trim removed 0 bases at V and 0 bases at J, leaving 7 bases unmatched. Germline values: CDR1 MGHRA, CDR2 YSYEKL. This CDR3 is CASSQEPDRAHQETQYF. In DNA form, the CDR3 reads TGCGCCAGCAGCCAAGAGCCCGACAGGGCGCACCAAGAGACCCAGTACTTC.

The sample holds many counts of this clonotype. CDR3: CASSLVYRGPVPSNQPQHF. The CDR3 nucleotides are TGCGCCAGCAGCTTGGTCTACAGGGGGCCTGTACCCAGCAATCAGCCCCAGCATTTT. This rearrangement joins TRBV5-1 to TRBJ1-5; the match to TRBD1 covers 9 bases. Germline trimming cut 0 bases from V and 1 base from J; bases unmatched to any gene: 11. This CDR3 comprises 19 residues. CDR1 and CDR2 from the germline V gene are SGHRS and YFSETQ.

This clonotype came up many times. The genes are TRBV7-3 and TRBJ2-5, with TRBD2 as a possible D gene (5 bases). CDR1 and CDR2 from the germline V gene are SGHTA and FQGTGA. The CDR3 is 15 residues long. Trimming stripped 1 base from V and 5 bases from J, with 14 bases between. The CDR3 DNA sequence: TGTGCCAGCAGCTTAAATTCGGGGTTTGGGGAGACCCAGTACTTC. Translation gives CASSLNSGFGETQYF.

The chain has TRBV25-1 and TRBJ1-1, with TRBD1 matching 9 bases. The CDR3 is 14 amino acids. The germline V gene has CDR1 MGHDK and CDR2 SYGVNS. The J segment lost 3 bases and the V segment lost 6 bases, leaving 5 bases of the junction unmatched. This CDR3 is CASSTGGGYTEAFF. CDR3 sequence (DNA): TGTGCCAGCAGCACAGGGGGCGGGTACACTGAAGCTTTCTTT.

There are many counts of this clonotype. The DNA for the CDR3 is TGCAGTGCTAGAGATAGGTCCCCGACTAGCGGGAGTAGGGCCCAGTACTTC. Protein product: CSARDRSPTSGSRAQYF. The chain carries TRBV20-1 and TRBJ2-5, with 12 bases identical to TRBD2. CDR1 and CDR2 (germline): DFQATT, SNEGSKA (reference sequence). The CDR3 is 17 amino acids. After removal of 0 bases from V and 9 bases from J, the junction contained 14 bases not matched to a gene.

This clonotype came up many times. This chain uses TRBV11-2 with TRBJ1-5; D unclear. From germline, CDR1 is SGHAT and CDR2 FQNNGV. The CDR3 consists of 16 residues. Trimming pared 0 bases from V and 2 bases from J, leaving 11 bases between. CDR3 in amino acids: CASSLELVLGNQPQHF. In DNA, the CDR3 is TGTGCCAGCAGCTTAGAACTGGTCCTGGGCAATCAGCCCCAGCATTTT.

This clonotype was counted between two and nine times. V gene TRBV27 combines with J gene TRBJ2-7; D uncertain. The V end was cut by 8 bases, the J end by 3 bases, with 5 bases between. Germline V gene lookup returns CDR1 MNHEY and CDR2 SMNVEV (reference sequence). This CDR3 is 10 amino acids long. The CDR3 DNA reads TGTGCCAGCGGCTACTACGAGCAGTACTTC. It yields the protein CASGYYEQYF.